This is a list of T cell receptor beta chains from one sample in a study of blood T cell repertoires in COVID-19. Profiling relied on immunoSEQ multiplex PCR, and the TCRdb table lists in-frame clones only, not all of them. This sample has 90,000 to 130,000 clones, with over 65% found just once. Sequencing was carried out using peripheral blood. These receptor sequences come from a woman older than 75 with acute or convalescent COVID-19. The CDR3 runs from the conserved cysteine through the conserved F or W. D genes are given only for firm matches. The size of a clone is reported for some rows only, either as once, few or many, or as a class for expanded clones.

size	D	V	J	DNA	CDR3
few	NA	TRBV5-1	TRBJ2-3	TGCGCCAGCAGCGAAGCTAGCACAGATACGCAGTATTTT	CASSEASTDTQYF
NA	TRBD1	TRBV5-1	TRBJ1-3	TGCGCCAGCAGCTCAACAGGGGTTGCTGGAAACACCATATATTTT	CASSSTGVAGNTIYF
NA	TRBD2	TRBV2	TRBJ2-5	TGTGCCAGCAGTGAGAAGCGGGAGCAAGAGACCCAGTACTTC	CASSEKREQETQYF
NA	NA	TRBV15	TRBJ2-2	TGTGCCACCAGCAGAGATCTAATCCCTGTGACCGGGGAGCTGTTTTTT	CATSRDLIPVTGELFF
once	TRBD1	TRBV6-2/TRBV6-3	TRBJ2-3	TGTGCCAGCAGTTACTGGACAGGGGGCACAGATACGCAGTATTTT	CASSYWTGGTDTQYF
NA	TRBD1	TRBV7-6	TRBJ2-7	TGTGCCAGCAGCTTAGACACCGGGACAGGGGGCGAGCAGTACTTC	CASSLDTGTGGEQYF
NA	TRBD2	TRBV6-5	TRBJ2-5	TGTGCCAGCAGTTCCCGGACTAGCGGGAGGGTGGAGACCCAGTACTTC	CASSSRTSGRVETQYF
NA	NA	TRBV30	TRBJ1-6	TGTGCCTGGAGTGTACACGGGGTTGAACCCCTCCACTTT	CAWSVHGVEPLHF
NA	NA	TRBV4-1	TRBJ1-5	TGCGCCAGCAGCCAAGAATACCGTCGGGATCAGCCCCAGCATTTT	CASSQEYRRDQPQHF
few	NA	TRBV11-2	TRBJ1-2	TGTGCCAGCAGCTTAGGGCAGGGGACCATCGTGGCTGGCTACACCTTC	CASSLGQGTIVAGYTF
NA	TRBD1	TRBV6-2/TRBV6-3	TRBJ1-2	TGTGCCAGCAGTTCGGCTCGGGACAGTATCGTCTACACCTTC	CASSSARDSIVYTF
NA	TRBD1	TRBV28	TRBJ1-4	TGTGCCAGCAGTTTATGGCTTATGGACAGGCCGGGTGAAAAACTGTTTTTT	CASSLWLMDRPGEKLFF
NA	TRBD1	TRBV9	TRBJ1-6	TGTGCCAGCAGCACCTGGACAGGGGATATTTCACCCCTCCACTTT	CASSTWTGDISPLHF
NA	TRBD2	TRBV10-2	TRBJ2-7	TGCGCCAGTAAGACTAGCGGGAGCTACGAGCAGTACTTC	CASKTSGSYEQYF
NA	TRBD2	TRBV7-9	TRBJ2-7	TGTGCCAGCAGCTTAGTACTAGCGGGAGGGCCTGTCTACGAGCAGTACTTC	CASSLVLAGGPVYEQYF
few	TRBD2	TRBV28	TRBJ2-7	TGTGCCAGCAGTTTGTTACTAGCGGGAGGGCCCTACGAGCAGTACTTC	CASSLLLAGGPYEQYF
few	TRBD1	TRBV18	TRBJ1-1	TGTGCCAGCTCACCACCAAGGGGACAGGGGGAAGCTTTCTTT	CASSPPRGQGEAFF
NA	TRBD1	TRBV24-1	TRBJ2-7	TGTGCCACCAGTGACACAGGGGAAGTGTGGGGAGAGCAGTACTTC	CATSDTGEVWGEQYF
many	TRBD1	TRBV5-1	TRBJ1-4	TGCGCCAGCAGCGTGAACGAACAGGGGTTCTCTAATGAAAAACTGTTTTTT	CASSVNEQGFSNEKLFF
once	TRBD1	TRBV30	TRBJ1-4	TGTGCCTGGATCGGACAGGGGGCTGGAAAACTGTTTTTT	CAWIGQGAGKLFF
NA	TRBD2	TRBV6-5	TRBJ2-3	TGTGCCAGCAGTTACTGGGGACTAGCAACAGATACGCAGTATTTT	CASSYWGLATDTQYF
NA	TRBD1	TRBV7-2	TRBJ2-2	TGTGCCAGCAGCGGTACAGGGGTATACACCGGGGAGCTGTTTTTT	CASSGTGVYTGELFF
NA	NA	TRBV6-5	TRBJ1-4	TGTGCCAGCAGGGTGCAGGGGTCAACTAATGAAAAACTGTTTTTT	CASRVQGSTNEKLFF
few	TRBD2	TRBV7-9	TRBJ2-5	TGTGCCAGCAGCGAGACTAGCATTGTTCGGAAGACCCAGTACTTC	CASSETSIVRKTQYF
NA	TRBD2	TRBV10-3	TRBJ2-1	TGTGCCATCAGTTTTCTAGCGGGAGAAGGCAATGAGCAGTTCTTC	CAISFLAGEGNEQFF
NA	NA	TRBV18	TRBJ2-7	TGTGCCAGCTCACCACTCCCCTCAGGTGTGACCTACGAGCAGTACTTC	CASSPLPSGVTYEQYF
once	TRBD1	TRBV5-1	TRBJ1-4	TGCGCCAGCGGGGTAGGACAGGAAGCCGAAAAACTGTTTTTT	CASGVGQEAEKLFF
NA	NA	TRBV20-1	TRBJ2-1	TGCAGTGCACAGCGGAATGAGCAGTTCTTC	CSAQRNEQFF
NA	NA	TRBV18	TRBJ2-5	TGTGCCAGCTCACCACAGACACAAGAGACCCAGTACTTC	CASSPQTQETQYF
NA	TRBD2	TRBV18	TRBJ2-3	TGTGCCAGCTCACCTCTGGCTAGCGGGGGCTCGCCAGATACGCAGTATTTT	CASSPLASGGSPDTQYF
NA	NA	TRBV28	TRBJ2-3	TGTGCCAGCAGTTCGGAGAGCACAGATACGCAGTATTTT	CASSSESTDTQYF
NA	NA	TRBV5-1	TRBJ1-2	TGCGCCAGCAGCTATTCCAGGCCTAACTATGGCTACACCTTC	CASSYSRPNYGYTF